This T cell receptor beta chain was sequenced for a study of cytomegalovirus exposure and HLA in healthy donors. On this clone: The antigen is unknown.

Use of 60 Vbeta and 13 Jbeta primers characterized the PCR. Using immunoSEQ multiplex PCR, the repertoire was profiled, and TCRdb retains in-frame clones only, with some absent. Of 150,000 to 200,000 clones detected, roughly three quarters appear once; the ten largest clones hold over 2.5%. Findings and limits, study-wide: The classifier was said to identify cytomegalovirus status with high specificity and sensitivity. Immune exposure was documented only through CMV serostatus.

Per the germline V gene, CDR1 is SGHRS and CDR2 is YFSETQ. The CDR3 is made up of 15 amino acids. Trimming left V 3 bases short and J 8 bases short, with 20 bases between. This TCR was recovered from a male donor in good health and CMV-seronegative. V usage is TRBV5-1 and J usage is TRBJ1-1, with a weak D call TRBD1 (5 bases). The sample taken for sequencing was PBMCs. CDR3 amino acids: CASSSSGTRAGEAFF. The CDR3 nucleotides are TGCGCCAGCAGCTCTTCCGGGACTCGCGCAGGGGAAGCTTTCTTT.